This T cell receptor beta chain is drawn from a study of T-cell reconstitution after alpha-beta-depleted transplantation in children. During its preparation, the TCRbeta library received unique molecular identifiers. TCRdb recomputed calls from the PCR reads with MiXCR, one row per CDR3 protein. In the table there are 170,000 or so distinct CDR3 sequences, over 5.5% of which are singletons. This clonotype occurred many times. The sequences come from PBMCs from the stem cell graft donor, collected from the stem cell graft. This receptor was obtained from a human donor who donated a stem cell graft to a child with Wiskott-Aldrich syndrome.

CDR3 coding DNA: TGCAGTGCTAGAGATCTGCACCAGCGGCGAGGCACAGATACGCAGTATTTT. It is translated as CSARDLHQRRGTDTQYF. J is TRBJ2-3 and V is TRBV20-1; weak D call: TRBD2 (5 bases). The CDR3 loop spans 17 amino acids. Deletions cut 0 bases from V and 1 base from J, with 17 bases between. Germline V CDR1 and CDR2: DFQATT, SNEGSKA (reference sequence).